Listed here are 32 T cell receptor beta chains from one sample, sequenced in a study of blood T cell repertoires in COVID-19. Sequenced by immunoSEQ multiplex PCR; TCRdb stores in-frame clones only, minus some. The sample yields roughly 330,000 clones, over 75% seen once. The sample comprised peripheral blood. These receptors came from a woman in her forties or fifties with active or convalescent COVID-19.

The chain couples TRBV4-1 to TRBJ1-1; maybe TRBD1 (6 bases). Trimming took off 2 bases at V and 0 bases at J, with 13 bases between the two ends. Germline CDR1 MGHRA, CDR2 YSYEKL. The CDR3 length is 16 residues. CDR3 amino acids: CASSQTGYLMNTEAFF. The CDR3 coding sequence is TGCGCCAGCAGCCAAACAGGGTACCTTATGAACACTGAAGCTTTCTTT.

The V and J genes are TRBV7-2 and TRBJ1-5; 8 bases match TRBD1. CDR3 length: 15 amino acids. The junction had 3 bases not matched to a gene; V was cut back by 1 base and J by 4 bases. Germline CDR1 reads SGHTA; CDR2 reads FQGNSA. CDR3 protein: CASSLDGQGNQPQHF. The CDR3, as DNA: TGTGCCAGCAGCTTAGACGGACAGGGAAATCAGCCCCAGCATTTT.

The gene calls are TRBV7-2 and TRBJ1-1, with a tentative D call TRBD1 (5 bases). The germline gives CDR1 SGHTA, CDR2 FQGNSA. The CDR3 spans 14 residues. The V and J ends lost 7 bases and 1 base respectively, with 13 bases between them. DNA for the CDR3: TGTGCCAGCAACCCGTCCGGGGGGAACACTGAAGCTTTCTTT. Its protein is CASNPSGGNTEAFF.

As DNA, the CDR3 is TGTGCCAGCAGGGAACAGGGCCAGGTCAACACCGGGGAGCTGTTTTTT. This sequence encodes CASREQGQVNTGELFF. This rearrangement joins TRBV6-1 to TRBJ2-2; perhaps TRBD1 as D (6 bases). The V and J ends lost 6 bases and 2 bases respectively, with 16 bases between them. There are 16 residues in the CDR3. CDR1 and CDR2 from the germline V gene are MNHNS and SASEGT.

V gene TRBV27 combines with J gene TRBJ2-6, with TRBD1 matching 8 bases. The CDR3 is 22 residues long. The germline V gene has CDR1 MNHEY and CDR2 SMNVEV (reference sequence). V lost 4 bases and J lost 1; bases outside the gene matches: 21. CDR3 nucleotides: TGTGCCAGCAGTTCCCGCCGGTTGGACAGGGTAATTACCCAGTCTGGGGCCAACGTCCTGACTTTC. This sequence encodes CASSSRRLDRVITQSGANVLTF.

This clone was seen a single time. The V call is TRBV7-2, the J call TRBJ2-7; 9 nucleotides match TRBD2. This CDR3 is built from 17 residues. Looked up from germline, CDR1 is SGHTA and CDR2 is FQGNSA. V dropped 3 bases and J dropped 2; count of bases not matched to a gene: 11. CDR3 in DNA: TGTGCCAGCAGCTTTTTTCTTCTAGCGGGGCCCACCTACGAGCAGTACTTC. It is translated as CASSFFLLAGPTYEQYF. Full variable domain (missing parts from reference TRBV7-2 and TRBJ2-7): GAGVSQSPSNKVTEKGKDVELRCDPISGHTALYWYRQSLGQGLEFLIYFQGNSAPDKSGLPSDRFSAERTGGSVSTLTIQRTQQEDSAVYLCASSFFLLAGPTYEQYFGPGTRLTVT.

The gene calls are TRBV10-3 and TRBJ1-1, with a weak D call TRBD1 (6 bases). Germline CDR1 ENHRY, CDR2 SYGVKD. The CDR3 is 15 residues long. V was shortened by 4 bases and J by 5 bases, with 17 bases between the two germline ends. CDR3 bases: TGTGCCATCAGTGTCGGGGGGGGGCTGGAAACTGAAGCTTTCTTT. Its translation is CAISVGGGLETEAFF.

The V and J genes are TRBV27 and TRBJ1-1; the D is unclear. Germline assignment: CDR1 MNHEY and CDR2 SMNVEV (reference sequence). The CDR3 sequence is 14 residues long. The germline V and J ends were trimmed by 4 bases and 1 base, with 10 bases remaining between them. The CDR3 sequence is CASSSEQWNTEAFF. For the CDR3, the DNA is TGTGCCAGCAGTTCTGAACAGTGGAACACTGAAGCTTTCTTT.

The chain carries TRBV5-5 and TRBJ1-2; the D gene is possibly TRBD1 (6 bases). Trimming took off 1 base at V and 5 bases at J, with 9 bases between the two ends. There are 13 residues in the CDR3. Germline V gene lookup returns CDR1 SGHKS and CDR2 YYEKEE (reference sequence). The CDR3 region is CASSLPGVYGYTF. As DNA, the CDR3 is TGTGCCAGCAGCTTGCCAGGGGTATATGGCTACACCTTC.

V gene TRBV5-1 combines with J gene TRBJ2-7; 7 bases align to TRBD2. The CDR3 is made up of 14 amino acids. In germline, CDR1 is SGHRS, CDR2 YFSETQ. The V segment lost 0 bases and the J segment 6 bases; nucleotides outside the gene matches: 6. In DNA form, the CDR3 reads TGCGCCAGCAGCTTGGGGGAGGGGCAGGTCGAGCAGTACTTC. Its translation: CASSLGEGQVEQYF.

J is TRBJ1-4 and V is TRBV13, with a tentative D call TRBD1 (5 bases). Germline values: CDR1 PRHDT, CDR2 FYEKMQ (reference sequence). CDR3 size: 14 residues. The ends were cut back, 4 bases at V and 5 bases at J, with 11 bases in the middle. The CDR3 protein is CASSSTGKNEKLFF. CDR3 nucleotides: TGTGCCAGCAGCTCCACAGGAAAGAATGAAAAACTGTTTTTT. The complete variable domain, with remaining parts taken from reference TRBV13 and TRBJ1-4, reads AAGVIQSPRHLIKEKRETATLKCYPIPRHDTVYWYQQGPGQDPQFLISFYEKMQSDKGSIPDRFSAQQFSDYHSELNMSSLELGDSALYFCASSSTGKNEKLFFGSGTQLSVL.

This rearrangement joins TRBV28 to TRBJ2-1; TRBD1 matches at 9 bases. The CDR3 totals 16 residues. Germline V lookup: CDR1 MDHEN, CDR2 SYDVKM. V was pared by 4 bases and J by 7 bases, with 11 bases of the junction left unmatched. DNA for the CDR3: TGTGCCAGCAGTTCTTTGGGACAGGGTGGAAGAAATGAGCAGTTCTTC. Its translation: CASSSLGQGGRNEQFF.

The chain joins TRBV18 to TRBJ2-1, with 11 bases fitting TRBD1. The CDR3 sequence is 15 residues long. Unmatched junction bases numbered 8, after V lost 0 bases and J lost 13 bases. Germline V lookup: CDR1 KGHSH, CDR2 LQKENI. The CDR3 region has the DNA TGTGCCAGCTCACCACCCGGACAGGGGGCCAGTATTCAGTTCTTC. Translation gives CASSPPGQGASIQFF.

The V call is TRBV2, the J call TRBJ1-6; 7 bases line up with TRBD1. V trimming: 6 bases; J trimming: 7 bases; junction bases outside the gene matches: 12. CDR3 length: 16 amino acids. The germline V gene has CDR1 SNHLY and CDR2 FYNNEI. The CDR3: CASRQQGQWGNSPLHF. CDR3 nucleotides: TGTGCCAGCAGGCAACAGGGGCAGTGGGGCAATTCACCCCTCCACTTT.

The gene calls are TRBV13 and TRBJ2-7, with a possible D match to TRBD1 (6 bases). CDR3 length equals 13 residues. The germline V gene encodes CDR1 PRHDT and CDR2 FYEKMQ (reference sequence). V was cut by 5 bases and J by 8 bases, with 16 bases left in between. In DNA form, the CDR3 reads TGTGCCAGCAGCCCCGGGCAGGGGACGCAGCAGTACTTC. It translates to CASSPGQGTQQYF.

The chain is built from TRBV28 and TRBJ1-2; a weak D match, TRBD1 (5 bases). Deletions cut 7 bases from V and 9 bases from J, with 24 bases between. This CDR3 is 15 amino acids long. Germline values: CDR1 MDHEN, CDR2 SYDVKM. The CDR3 bases are TGTGCCAGCACCTCCTCGGGTTCAGGGTCGGGTCGCTACACCTTC. It translates to CASTSSGSGSGRYTF.

In this sample, this clone turned up once. In nucleotides, the CDR3 is TGCAGTGCTAGTCTCCCAGGGGCAAGGAATCAGCCCCAGCATTTT. Translation: CSASLPGARNQPQHF. The chain combines TRBV20-1 with TRBJ1-5, with a possible D match to TRBD1 (6 bases). Trimming stripped 3 bases from V and 4 bases from J, with 16 bases between. The CDR3 is 15 amino acids. The germline CDR1 and CDR2 sequences are DFQATT and SNEGSKA (reference sequence).

This chain links TRBV9 with TRBJ2-1; 7 nucleotides line up with TRBD2. There are 16 residues in the CDR3. Germline CDR1 reads SGDLS; CDR2 reads YYNGEE. Losses at the gene ends were 4 bases for V and 0 bases for J; bases not matched to a gene: 7. In DNA, the CDR3 is TGTGCCAGCAGCCCGAGGGGAGGGAGCTCCTACAATGAGCAGTTCTTC. As protein: CASSPRGGSSYNEQFF.

This clone was recorded once. The chain couples TRBV7-9 to TRBJ1-1, with D perhaps TRBD1 (5 bases). The germline CDR1 and CDR2 sequences are SEHNR and FQNEAQ (reference sequence). V lost 3 bases and J 10 bases, leaving 9 bases between the germline ends. This CDR3 is built from 11 residues. The CDR3 protein is CASSLGQGAFF. In nucleotides, the CDR3 is TGTGCCAGCAGCTTGGGGCAGGGAGCTTTCTTT.

V gene TRBV5-4 combines with J gene TRBJ2-1; 7 bases are a match to TRBD2. Trimming at V came to 1 base and at J to 12 bases, leaving 13 bases not matched to a gene. The V gene's germline CDR1 is SGHNT and CDR2 YYREEE (reference sequence). The CDR3 spans 15 residues. The CDR3 DNA reads as TGTGCCAGCAGCTTGAGCGGGACCCCTGGCCACCGGCAGTTCTTC. Protein sequence: CASSLSGTPGHRQFF.

The chain is built from TRBV28 and TRBJ2-7, with 9 bases that match TRBD2. Germline CDR1 MDHEN, CDR2 SYDVKM. This CDR3 comprises 15 residues. V dropped 5 bases and J dropped 5; count of bases not matched to a gene: 10. CDR3 sequence: CASSTPRGRVDEQYF. In DNA form, the CDR3 reads TGTGCCAGCAGTACACCCCGCGGGAGGGTAGACGAGCAGTACTTC.

This chain connects TRBV6-5 to TRBJ2-1; 8 nucleotides align to TRBD2. The junction had 3 bases not matched to a gene; V was cut back by 8 bases and J by 9 bases. Looked up from germline, CDR1 is MNHEY and CDR2 is SVGAGI. This CDR3 comprises 11 residues. CDR3 in amino acids: CASRREGEQFF. In nucleotides, the CDR3 is TGTGCCAGCCGACGGGAGGGTGAGCAGTTCTTC.

The genes are TRBV5-1 and TRBJ2-3; 8 positions agree with TRBD2. Germline V gene sequence: CDR1 SGHRS, CDR2 YFSETQ. This CDR3 comprises 17 residues. Losses at the gene ends were 0 bases for V and 2 bases for J; bases not matched to a gene: 8. As DNA, the CDR3 is TGCGCCAGCAGCTTGGCCGGGAGCGGGAGACACACAGATACGCAGTATTTT. This gives the protein CASSLAGSGRHTDTQYF.

This chain joins TRBV3-1 (or the pseudogene TRBV3-2) and TRBJ1-1, with D uncertain. Trimming removed 4 bases from V and 1 base from J, with 10 bases in between. The germline CDR1 and CDR2 sequences are LGHDT and YNNKEL (reference sequence). The CDR3 sequence is 14 residues long. As DNA, the CDR3 is TGTGCCAGCAGCCCCGAACAGCCGAACACTGAAGCTTTCTTT. Encoded protein: CASSPEQPNTEAFF.

The chain recombines TRBV11-1 with TRBJ1-6, with D perhaps matching TRBD1 (5 bases). CDR3 length: 16 amino acids. Trimming cost V 4 bases and J 7 bases, with 17 bases left between them. Germline CDR1 reads SGHAT; CDR2 reads FQDESV (reference sequence). CDR3 nucleotide sequence: TGTGCCAGCAGCTCCACCTACCGCAGACAGAATTCACCCCTCCACTTT. Amino acid sequence: CASSSTYRRQNSPLHF. The whole variable domain, remainder taken from reference TRBV11-1 and TRBJ1-6, is EAEVAQSPRYKITEKSQAVAFWCDPISGHATLYWYRQILGQGPELLVQFQDESVVDDSQLPKDRFSAERLKGVDSTLKIQPAELGDSAMYLCASSSTYRRQNSPLHFGNGTRLTVT.

V is TRBV7-9 and J is TRBJ2-2, with 12 positions matching TRBD2. With 5 bases clipped from V and 0 bases from J, the junction kept 4 bases outside the gene matches. Germline lookup yields CDR1 SEHNR and CDR2 FQNEAQ (reference sequence). The CDR3 covers 17 residues. CDR3 bases: TGTGCCAGCAGCCCCACTAGCGGGGGGCCGAACACCGGGGAGCTGTTTTTT. Amino acid sequence: CASSPTSGGPNTGELFF. Complete variable domain (other parts from reference TRBV7-9 and TRBJ2-2): DTGVSQNPRHKITKRGQNVTFRCDPISEHNRLYWYRQTLGQGPEFLTYFQNEAQLEKSRLLSDRFSAERPKGSFSTLEIQRTEQGDSAMYLCASSPTSGGPNTGELFFGEGSRLTVL.

The genes are TRBV30 and TRBJ1-3; weak D call: TRBD1 (5 bases). The germline V gene has CDR1 GTSNPN and CDR2 SVGIG (reference sequence). This CDR3 contains 16 residues. V shed 0 bases and J shed 1 base, with 13 bases lying between them. The CDR3: CAWSVRGSGSGNTIYF. As DNA, the CDR3 is TGTGCCTGGAGTGTACGGGGGTCAGGGTCTGGAAACACCATATATTTT. The full variable domain, in which reference TRBV30 and TRBJ1-3 provide the parts outside the CDR3, is SQTIHQWPATLVQPVGSPLSLECTVEGTSNPNLYWYRQAAGRGLQLLFYSVGIGQISSEVPQNLSASRPQDRQFILSSKKLLLSDSGFYLCAWSVRGSGSGNTIYFGEGSWLTVV.

CDR3 sequence (DNA): TGTGCCATCAGTGAGTCGAGAACAGCTAACTACAATGAGCAGTTCTTC. Encoded protein: CAISESRTANYNEQFF. The chain joins TRBV10-3 to TRBJ2-1; D ambiguous. Per germline, CDR1 ENHRY and CDR2 SYGVKD. V shed 0 bases and J shed 3 bases, with 12 bases lying between them. The CDR3 covers 16 residues.

The chain combines TRBV2 with TRBJ1-1; D is possibly TRBD1 (5 bases). The CDR3 has 12 residues. Trimming pared 6 bases from V and 5 bases from J, leaving 10 bases between. The V gene's germline CDR1 is SNHLY and CDR2 FYNNEI. As DNA, the CDR3 is TGTGCCAGCAGGGGGCAGGGTACTGAAGCTTTCTTT. It codes for CASRGQGTEAFF.

The chain combines TRBV7-3 with TRBJ2-7, with a possible D match to TRBD2 (5 bases). Germline V CDR1 and CDR2: SGHTA, FQGTGA. CDR3 length equals 14 residues. The V gene lost 2 bases and the J gene lost 5 bases, with 13 bases spanning the gap. The CDR3 loop is CASSLLGPGDEQYF. CDR3 in DNA: TGTGCCAGCAGCTTATTGGGCCCCGGGGACGAGCAGTACTTC.

The chain links TRBV18 to TRBJ2-2, with D tentatively TRBD1 (6 bases). The CDR3 has 18 residues. Looked up from germline, CDR1 is KGHSH and CDR2 is LQKENI. V dropped 2 bases and J dropped 0 bases, with 16 bases sitting between them. DNA of the CDR3: TGTGCCAGCTCACCAAGAACAGGGTTAGGTACGAACACCGGGGAGCTGTTTTTT. Translated: CASSPRTGLGTNTGELFF. Drawing the rest from reference TRBV18 and TRBJ2-2, the complete variable domain is NAGVMQNPRHLVRRRGQEARLRCSPMKGHSHVYWYRQLPEEGLKFMVYLQKENIIDESGMPKERFSAEFPKEGPSILRIQQVVRGDSAAYFCASSPRTGLGTNTGELFFGEGSRLTVL.

This sequence joins TRBV7-9 and TRBJ2-2, with TRBD2 matching over 12 bases. The ends lost 7 bases at V and 5 bases at J; junction bases unmatched: 5. This CDR3 is 15 amino acids long. Germline CDR1 reads SEHNR; CDR2 reads FQNEAQ (reference sequence). CDR3 coding DNA: TGTGCCAGCACCAGACTAGCGGGAGTAACCGGGGAGCTGTTTTTT. This gives the protein CASTRLAGVTGELFF.